The entry below describes one T cell receptor (beta chain). Antigen specificity is unknown. The source of the sample is a study of cytomegalovirus exposure and HLA in healthy donors. The study, taken as a whole, reports: Analysis was carried out at a later point, and it linked a missense DCLRE1C variant to TCR beta V- and J-gene trimming. A later analysis reportedly found fewer N-insertions in an Asian-associated ancestry cluster than the approximately 700-donor mean.

Germline-derived CDR1 and CDR2 are SGHRS and YFSETQ. There are 16 residues in the CDR3. Trimming took off 0 bases at V and 0 bases at J, with 9 bases between the two ends. This PCR relied on a set of 60 Vbeta primers and 13 Jbeta primers. Libraries were prepared by immunoSEQ multiplex PCR; TCRdb keeps only in-frame clonotypes and omits some of them. This sample carries about 94,000 clones, over 65% of them seen once, and the ten largest clones take more than 0.6%. Sample: PBMCs. This sequence originates from a woman aged 60 to 75 in good health and CMV-seronegative. The rearrangement uses TRBV5-1 and TRBJ1-4; D not certain. CDR3 sequence (DNA): TGCGCCAGCAGCTTGGCTGGCACCACAACTAATGAAAAACTGTTTTTT. Translation gives CASSLAGTTTNEKLFF.